This TCR beta chain stems from a study of molecular identifiers for immune sequencing clone quantification. Findings and caveats of the study: Over 99% of CMV-specific effector molecules, but under 1% of naive ones, were in clones above 20 copies.

This clonotype was seen many times. The antigen is undetermined. Trimming removed 4 bases at V and 0 bases at J, with 19 bases between. This CDR3 region has 17 residues. CDR1 and CDR2 (germline): SQVTM, ANQGSEA. Using a CD8+CD4-CCR7+CD45RA+ phenotype, naive CD8 T cells were sorted. TCRdb called the PCR reads again in MiXCR, with one record for every CDR3 protein. The table lists 75,000 to 100,000 distinct CDR3 sequences, about 20% of them singletons. The chain uses TRBV29-1 and TRBJ2-1, with TRBD2 as a possible D gene (7 bases). The receptor's source is a human donor in good health. Some libraries in this study had Jurkat cell RNA spiked in. The sample taken for sequencing was naive CD8+ T cells from blood, with Jurkat cell RNA spiked in. Subset specified: FACS-sorted CD8+CD4-CCR7+CD45RA+ naive T cells. The CDR3 DNA reads as TGCAGCGTTGTGCCCCCCGGGGGGCAGAGCTCCTACAATGAGCAGTTCTTC. This sequence encodes CSVVPPGGQSSYNEQFF.